One and the same sample provided the 3 T cell receptor beta chains below, sequenced in a study of blood T cell repertoires in COVID-19. Libraries were prepared by immunoSEQ multiplex PCR; TCRdb keeps only in-frame clonotypes and omits some of them. The sample carries about 49,000 clones, 80% to 90% recorded once. Sequences were obtained from peripheral blood. Receptors were obtained from a woman aged 55-69 years with acute or convalescent COVID-19.

This chain connects TRBV6-1 to TRBJ2-3, with TRBD2 matching over 11 bases. The V segment lost 0 bases and the J segment 5 bases; nucleotides outside the gene matches: 7. The germline V gene encodes CDR1 MNHNS and CDR2 SASEGT. The CDR3 is 17 residues long. CDR3 DNA sequence: TGTGCCAGCAGTGAAGCAGGGCTAGCGGGGGGAAAAGATACGCAGTATTTT. Translating it yields CASSEAGLAGGKDTQYF.

The gene calls are TRBV5-1 and TRBJ2-1; 8 bases are shared with TRBD2. The V and J ends lost 2 bases and 6 bases, in that order; junction bases with no gene match: 4. CDR1 is SGHRS, CDR2 YFSETQ, per germline. This CDR3 has 14 residues. The CDR3 is CASSFFSGSNEQFF. CDR3 bases: TGCGCCAGCAGCTTTTTCAGCGGGAGCAATGAGCAGTTCTTC.

The V call is TRBV19, the J call TRBJ1-1; weak D call: TRBD1 (5 bases). Per the germline V gene, CDR1 is LNHDA and CDR2 is SQIVND (reference sequence). The CDR3 consists of 13 residues. With 8 bases removed from V and 1 base from J, the gap between germline ends came to 11 bases. As DNA, the CDR3 is TGTGCCAGTCGAAGACAGTCGAACACTGAAGCTTTCTTT. It yields the protein CASRRQSNTEAFF.